The source of this T cell receptor beta chain is a study of blood T cells in healthy people across ages. Study-wide background: In model experiments, template switching was able to capture about one barcoded beta molecule for every two T cells that were present. The study's findings and limits: Donor CMV status, an unknown factor, possibly confounded changes in expanded clonotypes. While age rose, TCR beta diversity per million T cells dropped in a roughly linear way.

The individuals who served as donors were healthy Caucasians living in Russia, aged about 6 to 90. CDR1 is MGHRA and CDR2 is YSYEKL in the germline V gene. This CDR3 contains 14 residues. The second PCR ran roughly 7 to 12 cycles with a sample-barcoded 5' primer and J-beta primers. TCRdb called the 5' RACE reads again in MiXCR, with one record for every CDR3 protein. Of about 1.5 million distinct CDR3 sequences in the sample, less than 45% are singletons; the top ten hold approximately 4%. Points on this clonotype: Its antigen remains unknown. Possible read error: a much larger clone is one base away.

This clonotype was sampled from a woman between 18 and 29 years old in good health. This chain joins TRBV4-1 and TRBJ2-7; the D gene could be TRBD1 or TRBD2 (5 bases each). The last part of the DNA fits TRBJ2-5 better; the J call may be wrong. Source material: blood. In DNA form, the CDR3 reads TGCGCCAGCAGCCAAGATTGGGGACGCCAGACCCAGTACTTC. Protein sequence: CASSQDWGRQTQYF.